This T cell receptor (beta chain) was identified in a study of T cell repertoires in cytomegalovirus infection. Turning to the study itself: Public TCR beta signatures indicated both CMV infection and matching HLA type. The study's findings and limits: CMV-specific TCR beta clonotypes restricted by HLA-C dominated the ex vivo response.

The V and J ends lost 6 bases and 4 bases, in that order; junction bases with no gene match: 7. CDR3 length: 14 residues. The V gene's germline CDR1 is LNHDA and CDR2 SQIVND (reference sequence). TCRdb re-analysed the reads in MiXCR, keeping a single row per CDR3 protein. This sample has just under 550,000 distinct CDR3 sequences; approximately 25% occur once, and the top ten carry approximately 13%. This clonotype was seen a few times. Its antigen remains unknown. V usage is TRBV19 and J usage is TRBJ1-2, with TRBD1 identical over 8 bases. The source of this sequence is a human donor in good health (CMV status not recorded). Some clones in this sample may be carry-over from other donors' samples. Material: PBMCs. This chain's CDR3 is CASSRQGFAYGYTF. DNA for the CDR3: TGTGCCAGTAGCAGACAGGGGTTTGCCTATGGCTACACCTTC.